This TCR beta chain was identified during a study of shared clonotypes between healthy human individuals. General study points: Generally, estimated richness proved larger in naive subsets than it did in memory subsets.

Naive CD8 cells, CD45RO-negative and positively selected for CCR7, excluded terminally differentiated effector memory CD45RA+ cells. CDR1 and CDR2 from the germline V gene are LNHNV and YYDKDF (reference sequence). The CDR3 runs 15 residues. Trimming left V 0 bases short and J 3 bases short, with 12 bases between. As concerns this clone: What it binds is not known.

Assay used: immunoSEQ multiplex PCR; TCRdb lists only in-frame clones, some missing. The sample includes 750,000 to 1,000,000 clones, about 92% of them seen just once. This sequence originates from a man younger than 40 in good health. The rearrangement joins TRBV15 to TRBJ2-7; D gene uncertain. The sample consisted of naive CD8+ T cells sorted from blood. The CDR3, as DNA: TGTGCCACCAGCAGAGATCGAGGCCAGAACTACGAGCAGTACTTC. It encodes CATSRDRGQNYEQYF.